This T cell receptor (beta chain) appears in the sequencing data of a study of blood T cell repertoires in COVID-19. Across the whole study: In each case, the material was cDNA or gDNA derived from T cells, B-cell-depleted T cells, or PBMCs.

Original data processing: Cell counts per sample came from amplifying reference gene primers. Sequencing was performed with immunoSEQ multiplex PCR; in TCRdb, only in-frame clones are kept and a portion is missing. V, J and clone size are those of that table, while D and trimming were read from the DNA. Here the sample spans under 110,000 clones, about 70% being singletons. The source of this sequence is a human donor with acute or convalescent COVID-19. The donor label of this sample is uncertain. Specimen: peripheral blood.

In DNA form, the CDR3 reads TGCGCCAGCAGTGACCGGAGTTTGCCGAACACTGAAGCTTTCTTT. It yields the protein CASSDRSLPNTEAFF. V usage is TRBV10-2 and J usage is TRBJ1-1, with no clear D. This CDR3 comprises 15 residues. Germline V CDR1 and CDR2: WSHSY, SAAADI. V lost 3 bases, J lost 1 base, and 12 bases lay in between.